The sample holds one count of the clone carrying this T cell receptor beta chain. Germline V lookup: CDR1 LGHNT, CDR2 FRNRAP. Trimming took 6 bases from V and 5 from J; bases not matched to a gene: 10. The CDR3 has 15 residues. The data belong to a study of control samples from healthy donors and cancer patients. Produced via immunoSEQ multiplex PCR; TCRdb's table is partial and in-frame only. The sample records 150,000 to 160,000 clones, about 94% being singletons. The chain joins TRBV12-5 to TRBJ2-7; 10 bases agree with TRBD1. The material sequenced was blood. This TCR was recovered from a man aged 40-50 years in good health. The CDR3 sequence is CASGRFGTGDHEQYF. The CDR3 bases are TGTGCTAGTGGCAGATTCGGGACAGGGGACCACGAGCAGTACTTC.